The 20 T cell receptor beta chains below come from one sample, sequenced in a study of shared clonotypes between healthy human individuals. CD8 cells classed as naive were CD45RO-negative and positively selected for CCR7, excluding terminally differentiated effector memory CD45RA+ cells. Only in-frame clones appear in the TCRdb table, and some are missing; sequencing was by immunoSEQ multiplex PCR. The data show approximately 840,000 clones, approximately 96% seen once. Sequencing was performed on naive CD8+ T cells sorted from blood. The receptors were gathered from a man aged 25 to 40 in good health.

The V and J genes are TRBV5-1 and TRBJ2-7; maybe TRBD1 (6 bases). CDR3 length equals 17 residues. CDR1 SGHRS and CDR2 YFSETQ come from the germline V gene. Deletions cut 4 bases from V and 1 base from J, with 21 bases between. Here the CDR3 DNA reads TGCGCCAGCAGCCCCGGAGTGGGCAGGGGTTTTTCCTACGAGCAGTACTTC. Amino acids: CASSPGVGRGFSYEQYF.

This chain uses TRBV2 with TRBJ2-5; TRBD1 matches at 7 bases. This CDR3 has 12 residues. Germline CDR1 is SNHLY and CDR2 is FYNNEI. The V gene end was trimmed by 8 bases and the J gene end by 4 bases; junction bases not matched to a gene: 4. The CDR3 loop is CASYEGAETQYF. The CDR3 nucleotides are TGTGCCAGCTATGAGGGGGCAGAGACCCAGTACTTC.

The rearrangement links TRBV6-5 to TRBJ2-3; the D is unclear. CDR3 length: 13 amino acids. The ends were cut back, 0 bases at V and 3 bases at J, with 4 bases in the middle. CDR1 and CDR2 from the germline V gene are MNHEY and SVGAGI. The CDR3 nucleotides read TGTGCCAGCAGTTACTCGCTTACAGATACGCAGTATTTT. Its protein product is CASSYSLTDTQYF.

This clone was seen just once. At one boundary the junction diverges from the germline segment, which might be a read error. The chain combines TRBV27 with TRBJ1-2, with a possible D match to TRBD1 (6 bases). Germline CDR1 is MNHEY and CDR2 is SMNVEV (reference sequence). This CDR3 comprises 14 residues. CDR3 residues: CASSLSGENYGYTF. CDR3 DNA sequence: TGTGCCAGCAGCTTATCAGGGGAAAACTATGGCTACACCTTC.

The count of this clone is one. V usage is TRBV5-1 and J usage is TRBJ2-7; 7 nucleotides match TRBD1. This CDR3 region has 18 residues. J was trimmed by 1 base and V by 0 bases; bases with no gene match: 13. From germline, CDR1 is SGHRS and CDR2 YFSETQ. CDR3 region: CASSLGFLGDSNSYEQYF. In DNA, the CDR3 is TGCGCCAGCAGCTTGGGTTTCTTGGGGGACAGTAATTCCTACGAGCAGTACTTC.

The chain has TRBV28 and TRBJ2-1, with 8 bases lining up with TRBD1. With 8 bases clipped from V and 0 bases from J, the junction kept 9 bases outside the gene matches. Germline V gene data show CDR1 as MDHEN and CDR2 as SYDVKM. The CDR3 extends over 16 amino acids. CDR3 loop: CASQFLTGGSYNEQFF. The CDR3 DNA follows: TGTGCCAGCCAATTCTTAACAGGGGGCTCCTACAATGAGCAGTTCTTC.

This chain joins TRBV6-1 and TRBJ1-1, with D possibly TRBD1 on 5 matching bases. The CDR3 has 17 residues. Germline CDR1 MNHNS, CDR2 SASEGT. Trimming took 0 bases from V and 4 from J, leaving 18 bases between them. CDR3 sequence (DNA): TGTGCCAGCAGTGAAGCGTCGGGACTTCCCTGGGGCACTGAAGCTTTCTTT. Its translation: CASSEASGLPWGTEAFF.

V and J are TRBV2 and TRBJ2-2, with TRBD2 as a possible D gene (5 bases). Germline V CDR1 and CDR2: SNHLY, FYNNEI. The CDR3 covers 15 residues. V dropped 7 bases and J dropped 5 bases, with 17 bases sitting between them. The CDR3 is CASISGIGWTGELFF. The CDR3 DNA is TGTGCCAGCATCTCGGGAATTGGATGGACCGGGGAGCTGTTTTTT.

The gene calls are TRBV14 and TRBJ1-4, with D perhaps matching TRBD1 (5 bases). The CDR3 spans 14 residues. The germline gives CDR1 SGHDN, CDR2 FVKESK. V dropped 3 bases and J dropped 8 bases, with 13 bases sitting between them. The CDR3 region is CASSHKQGAEKLFF. CDR3 bases: TGTGCCAGCAGCCATAAGCAGGGCGCGGAAAAACTGTTTTTT.

This clone was observed once. The chain joins TRBV4-1 to TRBJ1-5, with a possible D match to TRBD1 (6 bases). The V end lost 3 bases, the J end lost 5 bases, and 11 bases lay between the germline ends. This CDR3 has 14 residues. Germline lookup yields CDR1 MGHRA and CDR2 YSYEKL. CDR3: CASSHGQTYQPQHF. CDR3 sequence (DNA): TGCGCCAGCAGCCATGGACAGACGTATCAGCCCCAGCATTTT.

The rearrangement joins TRBV9 to TRBJ1-1, with a tentative D call TRBD1 (5 bases). The germline CDR1 and CDR2 sequences are SGDLS and YYNGEE. Trimming shortened V by 3 bases and J by 1 base, and 16 bases separated the two germline ends. The CDR3 runs 16 residues. In DNA, the CDR3 is TGTGCCAGCAGCGACTCCGGTGGGGCCGGGAACACTGAAGCTTTCTTT. Encoded protein: CASSDSGGAGNTEAFF.

This sequence joins TRBV29-1 and TRBJ2-3; D may be TRBD2 (6 bases). Germline V gene data show CDR1 as SQVTM and CDR2 as ANQGSEA. The V end was cut by 0 bases, the J end by 0 bases, with 13 bases between. This CDR3 has 16 amino acids. CDR3 DNA sequence: TGCAGCGTTGAAGAACCGGACTACACTAGCACAGATACGCAGTATTTT. Amino acids: CSVEEPDYTSTDTQYF.

The chain is built from TRBV15 and TRBJ2-5; TRBD1 matches at 10 bases. J gave up 8 bases and V 3 bases, and 3 bases lay outside the gene matches. Germline loops: CDR1 LNHNV, CDR2 YYDKDF (reference sequence). This CDR3 has 13 residues. The CDR3 reads CATSRDRGETQYF. The CDR3 coding sequence is TGTGCCACCAGCAGGGACAGGGGGGAAACCCAGTACTTC.

The J gene is TRBJ2-3, the V gene TRBV18; D is undetermined. There are 13 residues in the CDR3. V gave up 2 bases and J gave up 4 bases, with 7 bases separating them. Germline V lookup: CDR1 KGHSH, CDR2 LQKENI. CDR3 sequence: CASSPGRADTQYF. CDR3 nucleotide sequence: TGTGCCAGCTCACCAGGTCGGGCAGATACGCAGTATTTT.

This clone was counted once. V usage is TRBV19 and J usage is TRBJ1-1; D gene ambiguous. Germline lookup yields CDR1 LNHDA and CDR2 SQIVND (reference sequence). The CDR3 runs 13 residues. V lost 3 bases and J 4 bases, leaving 9 bases between the germline ends. The CDR3 here is CASSIEGSTEAFF. For the CDR3, the DNA is TGTGCCAGTAGTATTGAAGGGTCCACTGAAGCTTTCTTT.

The V gene is TRBV29-1, the J gene TRBJ2-3; D gene ambiguous. V lost 3 bases, J lost 2 bases, and 6 bases lay in between. The CDR3 is 12 residues long. Germline loops: CDR1 SQVTM, CDR2 ANQGSEA. The CDR3 DNA follows: TGCAGCGTTGATTACGTCACAGATACGCAGTATTTT. Translating it yields CSVDYVTDTQYF.

This clone was seen only a few times. The gene calls are TRBV2 and TRBJ2-7; D gene unclear. CDR3 length equals 13 residues. V lost 2 bases to trimming and J lost 3 bases, with 8 bases between them. Germline V gives CDR1 SNHLY, CDR2 FYNNEI. The CDR3: CASSETQDYEQYF. CDR3 nucleotides: TGTGCCAGCAGTGAAACCCAGGACTACGAGCAGTACTTC. Looking up the rest from reference TRBV2 and TRBJ2-7 gives the full variable domain: EPEVTQTPSHQVTQMGQEVILRCVPISNHLYFYWYRQILGQKVEFLVSFYNNEISEKSEIFDDQFSVERPDGSNFTLKIRSTKLEDSAMYFCASSETQDYEQYFGPGTRLTVT.

V and J are TRBV11-3 and TRBJ2-3; either TRBD1 or TRBD2 may supply D (6 bases each). The V end lost 5 bases, the J end lost 2 bases, and 14 bases lay between the germline ends. This CDR3 has 15 residues. Germline V gene data show CDR1 as SGHNT and CDR2 as YENEEA. The CDR3 sequence is CASSGGRTNTDTQYF. The CDR3 nucleotides are TGTGCCAGCAGCGGGGGGCGAACTAACACAGATACGCAGTATTTT.

The rearrangement uses TRBV7-9 and TRBJ2-7, with D hard to call. Trimming shortened V by 3 bases and J by 1 base, and 10 bases separated the two germline ends. The CDR3 covers 14 residues. Germline V lookup: CDR1 SEHNR, CDR2 FQNEAQ (reference sequence). The CDR3 DNA follows: TGTGCCAGCAGCTTTGGACCGGTTTCCTACGAGCAGTACTTC. Protein sequence: CASSFGPVSYEQYF.

With regard to this clone: A junction end diverges from the germline sequence, so it may reflect a read error. The rearrangement links TRBV7-7 to TRBJ2-1; D perhaps matches TRBD2 (5 bases). CDR3 length: 13 residues. From germline, CDR1 is SSHAT and CDR2 FNYEAQ (reference sequence). CDR3 DNA sequence: TGTGCTAGCAGCTTAGAAGCGGATAATGAGCAGTTCTTC. This codes for CASSLEADNEQFF.